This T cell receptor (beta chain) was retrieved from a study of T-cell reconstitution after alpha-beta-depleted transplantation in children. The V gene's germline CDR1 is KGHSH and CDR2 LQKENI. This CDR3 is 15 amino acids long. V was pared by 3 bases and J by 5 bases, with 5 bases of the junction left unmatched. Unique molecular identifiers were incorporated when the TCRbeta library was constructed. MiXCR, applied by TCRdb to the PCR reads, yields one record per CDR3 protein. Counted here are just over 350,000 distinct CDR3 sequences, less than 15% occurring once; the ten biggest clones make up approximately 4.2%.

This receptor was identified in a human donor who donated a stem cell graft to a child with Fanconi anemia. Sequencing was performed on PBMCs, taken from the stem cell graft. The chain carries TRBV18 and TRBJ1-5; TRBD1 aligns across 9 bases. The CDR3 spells CASSPGQGRDQPQHF. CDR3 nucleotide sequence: TGTGCCAGCTCACCGGGACAGGGAAGGGATCAGCCCCAGCATTTT. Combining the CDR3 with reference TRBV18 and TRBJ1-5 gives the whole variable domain NAGVMQNPRHLVRRRGQEARLRCSPMKGHSHVYWYRQLPEEGLKFMVYLQKENIIDESGMPKERFSAEFPKEGPSILRIQQVVRGDSAAYFCASSPGQGRDQPQHFGDGTRLSIL.